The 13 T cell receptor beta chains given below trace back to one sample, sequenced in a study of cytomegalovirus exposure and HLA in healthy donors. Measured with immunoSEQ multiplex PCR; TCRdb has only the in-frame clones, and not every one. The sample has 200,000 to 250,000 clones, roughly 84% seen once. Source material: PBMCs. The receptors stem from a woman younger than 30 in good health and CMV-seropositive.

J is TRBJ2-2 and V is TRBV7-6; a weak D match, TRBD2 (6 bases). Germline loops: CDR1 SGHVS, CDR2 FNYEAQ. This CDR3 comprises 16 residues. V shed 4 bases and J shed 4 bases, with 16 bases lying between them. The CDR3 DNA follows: TGTGCCAGCAGCTCGTCCCCGGGACTGATCACCGGGGAGCTGTTTTTT. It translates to CASSSSPGLITGELFF.

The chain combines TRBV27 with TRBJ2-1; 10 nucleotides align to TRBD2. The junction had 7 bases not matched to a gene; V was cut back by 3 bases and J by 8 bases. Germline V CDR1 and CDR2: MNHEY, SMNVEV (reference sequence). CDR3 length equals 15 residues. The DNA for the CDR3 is TGTGCCAGCAGTTTGGCGCTAGCGGGAGCGGATGAGCAGTTCTTC. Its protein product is CASSLALAGADEQFF.

The CDR3 sequence: CASRASGSGYEQYF. The CDR3 DNA follows: TGTGCCAGCAGGGCCTCCGGCTCAGGTTACGAGCAGTACTTC. The V and J genes are TRBV2 and TRBJ2-7; no clear D gene. Germline CDR1 is SNHLY and CDR2 is FYNNEI. Between the trimmed V and J ends, which lost 6 bases and 4 bases, there was a span of 16 bases. This CDR3 is built from 14 residues.

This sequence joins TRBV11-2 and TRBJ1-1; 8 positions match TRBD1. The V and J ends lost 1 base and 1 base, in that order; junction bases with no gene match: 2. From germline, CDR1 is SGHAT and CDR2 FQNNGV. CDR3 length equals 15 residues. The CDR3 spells CASSLVGTGNTEAFF. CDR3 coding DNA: TGTGCCAGCAGCTTAGTGGGGACAGGGAACACTGAAGCTTTCTTT.

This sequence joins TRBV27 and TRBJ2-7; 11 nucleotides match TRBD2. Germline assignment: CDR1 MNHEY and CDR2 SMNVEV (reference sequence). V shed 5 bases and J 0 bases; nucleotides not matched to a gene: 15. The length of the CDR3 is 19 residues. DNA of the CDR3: TGTGCCAGCAGTCTCTACGTTACTAGCGGGAGACAACCCTCCTACGAGCAGTACTTC. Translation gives CASSLYVTSGRQPSYEQYF.

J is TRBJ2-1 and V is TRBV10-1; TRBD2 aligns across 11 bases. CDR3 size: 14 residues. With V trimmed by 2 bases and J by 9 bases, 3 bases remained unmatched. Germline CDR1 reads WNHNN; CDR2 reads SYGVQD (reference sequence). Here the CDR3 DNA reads TGCGCCAGCAGTGAGCTAGCGGGAGGAGGTGAGCAGTTCTTC. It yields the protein CASSELAGGGEQFF.

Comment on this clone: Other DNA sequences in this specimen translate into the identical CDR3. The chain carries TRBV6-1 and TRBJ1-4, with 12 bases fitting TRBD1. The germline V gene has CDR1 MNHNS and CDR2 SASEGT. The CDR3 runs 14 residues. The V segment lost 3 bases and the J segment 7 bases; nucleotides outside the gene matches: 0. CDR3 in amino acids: CASSEGQGAEKLFF. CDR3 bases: TGTGCCAGCAGTGAGGGACAGGGGGCTGAAAAACTGTTTTTT.

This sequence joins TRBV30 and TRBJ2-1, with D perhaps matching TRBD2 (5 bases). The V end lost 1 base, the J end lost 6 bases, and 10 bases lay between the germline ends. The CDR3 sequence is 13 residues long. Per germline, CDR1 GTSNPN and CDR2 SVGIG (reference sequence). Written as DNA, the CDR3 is TGTGCCTGGAGTGAATTGAGCGGCAATGAGCAGTTCTTC. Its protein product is CAWSELSGNEQFF.

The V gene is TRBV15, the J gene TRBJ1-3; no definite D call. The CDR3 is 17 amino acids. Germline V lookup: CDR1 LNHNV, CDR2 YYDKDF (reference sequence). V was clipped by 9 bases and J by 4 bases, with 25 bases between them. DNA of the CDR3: TGTGCCACTCATCCAGCGGACGGACGACTCTCCGGAAACACCATATATTTT. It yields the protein CATHPADGRLSGNTIYF.

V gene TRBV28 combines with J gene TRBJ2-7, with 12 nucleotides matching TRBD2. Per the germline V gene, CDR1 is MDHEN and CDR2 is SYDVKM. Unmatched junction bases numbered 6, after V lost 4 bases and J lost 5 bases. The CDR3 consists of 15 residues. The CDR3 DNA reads TGTGCCAGCAGTTATGGGACTAGCGGGTACGACGAGCAGTACTTC. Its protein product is CASSYGTSGYDEQYF. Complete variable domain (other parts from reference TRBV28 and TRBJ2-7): DVKVTQSSRYLVKRTGEKVFLECVQDMDHENMFWYRQDPGLGLRLIYFSYDVKMKEKGDIPEGYSVSREKKERFSLILESASTNQTSMYLCASSYGTSGYDEQYFGPGTRLTVT.

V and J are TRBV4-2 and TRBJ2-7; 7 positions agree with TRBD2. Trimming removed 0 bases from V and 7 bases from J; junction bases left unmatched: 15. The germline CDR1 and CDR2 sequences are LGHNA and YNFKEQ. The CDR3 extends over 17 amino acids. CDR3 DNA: TGTGCCAGCAGCCAAGATCTCCCCGCGGGAGTATTGGCGGAGCAGTACTTC. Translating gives CASSQDLPAGVLAEQYF.

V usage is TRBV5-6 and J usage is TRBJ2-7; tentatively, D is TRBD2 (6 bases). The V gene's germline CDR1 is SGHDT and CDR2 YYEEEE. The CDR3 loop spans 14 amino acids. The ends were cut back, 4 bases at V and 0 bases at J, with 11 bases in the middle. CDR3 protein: CASSLVGSSYEQYF. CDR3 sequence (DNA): TGTGCCAGCAGCCTGGTCGGGAGCTCCTACGAGCAGTACTTC.

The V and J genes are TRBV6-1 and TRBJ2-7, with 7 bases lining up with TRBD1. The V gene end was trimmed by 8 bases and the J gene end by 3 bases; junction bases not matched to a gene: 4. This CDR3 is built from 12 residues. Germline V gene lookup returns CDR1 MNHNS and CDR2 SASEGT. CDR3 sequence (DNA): TGTGCCAGCTGCGACAGGGTCTACGAGCAGTACTTC. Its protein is CASCDRVYEQYF.